This TCR beta chain emerged from a study of T-cell memory formation after mild COVID-19. Germline V lookup: CDR1 SEHNR, CDR2 FQNEAQ (reference sequence). V was clipped by 2 bases and J by 3 bases; unmatched bases: 15. The CDR3 extends over 18 amino acids. This clonotype was observed a few times. Antigen unknown. 5'RACE primed from the constant segment yielded TCR alpha and TCR beta cDNA libraries bearing sample barcodes and UMIs. Via MiXCR, TCRdb re-called the 5' RACE reads, giving one row per CDR3 protein. The table has some 440,000 distinct CDR3 sequences, roughly 25% seen once. Study-wide results and caveats: CD4+ clones that contracted lay mainly in CM and EM; CD8+ ones lay in EMRA. A subset of responding clones appeared in pre-infection memory, suggesting cross-reactive memory joined.

The sequenced sample consisted of PBMCs or a T cell subset sorted from them (not recorded which). V gene TRBV7-9 combines with J gene TRBJ2-5; TRBD1 matches 7 bases. The receptor was isolated from an adult woman who had mild COVID-19 (a few samples of this study predate the infection). Cell type and time point are not known. Here the CDR3 DNA reads TGTGCCAGCAGCTTAAGTCCCCCCCGACAGGGACGGGAAGAGACCCAGTACTTC. Amino acid sequence: CASSLSPPRQGREETQYF.